These T cell receptor beta chains were read from a single sample in a study of beta chain features in type 1 diabetes. Some clones are missing from TCRdb's copy, which holds only in-frame ones; the method was immunoSEQ multiplex PCR. This table holds roughly 300,000 clones, around 15% found once. Material for sequencing was central memory CD4+ T cells from blood. These receptors all come from a young man in good health. CDR3s include the opening cysteine and the closing phenylalanine or tryptophan. A D gene is named only where the DNA matches it firmly. Rows give clone size only sometimes, using once, few, many, or a class for an expanded clone.

D gene | J gene | V gene | clone size | CDR3 protein | CDR3 DNA
. | TRBJ2-1 | TRBV7-9 | . | CASGGGGSRNNEQFF | TGTGCCAGCGGAGGGGGCGGGAGTCGAAACAATGAGCAGTTCTTC
TRBD1 | TRBJ1-5 | TRBV5-1 | few | CASSLDRDQPQHF | TGCGCCAGCAGCCTGGACAGGGATCAGCCCCAGCATTTT
TRBD2 | TRBJ2-1 | TRBV27 | few | CASSSLAGLLLNEQFF | TGTGCCAGCAGTTCCCTAGCGGGATTGTTACTCAATGAGCAGTTCTTC
TRBD2 | TRBJ2-1 | TRBV6-1 | . | CASSEGSGGASQFF | TGTGCCAGCAGTGAGGGTAGCGGGGGGGCTTCGCAGTTCTTC
. | TRBJ1-1 | TRBV6-5 | . | CASSSPNGNTEAFF | TGTGCCAGCAGCTCCCCGAATGGGAACACTGAAGCTTTCTTT
. | TRBJ2-5 | TRBV2 | few | CASSVTLGGETQYF | TGTGCCAGCAGTGTTACGCTAGGGGGAGAGACCCAGTACTTC
. | TRBJ2-5 | TRBV10-3 | many | CAIGPGGAQETQYF | TGTGCCATCGGGCCTGGGGGGGCCCAAGAGACCCAGTACTTC
TRBD1 | TRBJ2-1 | TRBV11-2 | . | CASTLRTGTGGINEQFF | TGTGCCAGCACCCTTCGGACCGGGACAGGGGGGATCAATGAGCAGTTCTTC
. | TRBJ1-1 | TRBV15 | few | CATAQGRATEAFF | TGTGCCACCGCCCAGGGCAGGGCTACTGAAGCTTTCTTT
. | TRBJ1-3 | TRBV5-6 | few | CASSLVRSSGNTIYF | TGTGCCAGCAGCTTGGTTCGCAGCTCTGGAAACACCATATATTTT
. | TRBJ1-4 | TRBV5-6 | . | CASSLLPTGNEKLFF | TGTGCCAGCAGCCTCCTCCCAACAGGGAACGAAAAACTGTTTTTT
. | TRBJ1-2 | TRBV25-1 | . | CASSPNTAPTNYGYTF | TGTGCCAGCAGTCCAAATACAGCCCCGACGAACTATGGCTACACCTTC
. | TRBJ1-2 | TRBV15 | . | CATSRVGGFGYTF | TGTGCCACCAGCAGAGTCGGGGGGTTCGGCTACACCTTC
TRBD1 | TRBJ2-5 | TRBV5-4 | . | CASSVRDRGQETQYF | TGTGCCAGCAGCGTTCGGGACAGGGGGCAAGAGACCCAGTACTTC
. | TRBJ2-5 | TRBV27 | . | CASSLSGVETQYF | TGTGCCAGCAGCCTCTCAGGGGTAGAGACCCAGTACTTC
TRBD1 | TRBJ2-1 | TRBV9 | . | CASAGTGGPNEQFF | TGTGCCAGCGCCGGCACAGGGGGCCCCAATGAGCAGTTCTTC
. | TRBJ2-1 | TRBV27 | few | CARRVGLKYNEQFF | TGTGCCAGGAGGGTCGGTTTAAAGTACAATGAGCAGTTCTTC
. | TRBJ1-1 | TRBV19 | few | CASSSHTEAFF | TGTGCCAGTAGTTCCCATACTGAAGCTTTCTTT
TRBD1 | TRBJ2-3 | TRBV2 | . | CASSIPGQGGTDTQYF | TGTGCCAGCAGTATTCCGGGACAGGGGGGCACAGATACGCAGTATTTT
. | TRBJ1-2 | TRBV11-3 | . | CASSLVSQGDGYTF | TGTGCCAGCAGCTTAGTTAGCCAAGGGGATGGCTACACCTTC
. | TRBJ1-3 | TRBV11-3 | . | CASSSSHGNTIYF | TGTGCCAGCAGCTCCTCCCATGGAAACACCATATATTTT
TRBD2 | TRBJ2-4 | TRBV7-3 | few | CASSSSPGLAGLAKNIQYF | TGTGCCAGCAGCTCCTCTCCGGGACTAGCGGGGCTAGCCAAAAACATTCAGTACTTC